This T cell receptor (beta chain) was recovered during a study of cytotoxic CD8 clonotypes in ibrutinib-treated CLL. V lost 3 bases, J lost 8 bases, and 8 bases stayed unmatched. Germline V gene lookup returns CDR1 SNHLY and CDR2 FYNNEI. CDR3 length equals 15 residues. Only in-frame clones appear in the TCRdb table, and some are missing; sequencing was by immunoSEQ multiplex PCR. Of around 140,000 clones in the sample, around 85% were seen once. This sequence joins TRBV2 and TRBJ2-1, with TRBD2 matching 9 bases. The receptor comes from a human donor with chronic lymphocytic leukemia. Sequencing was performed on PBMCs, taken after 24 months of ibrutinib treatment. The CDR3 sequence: CASSDPGGRVDEQFF. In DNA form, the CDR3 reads TGTGCCAGCAGTGATCCTGGCGGGAGGGTAGATGAGCAGTTCTTC.